Listed below are T cell receptor beta chains from one sample, sequenced in a study of neurological immune-mediated disorders. MiXCR was run by TCRdb on the 5' RACE reads, yielding one entry per CDR3 protein. The data contain 35,000 to 40,000 distinct CDR3 sequences, roughly 11% of them singletons. Sequencing was performed on CD4+ T cells from blood. These TCRs come from a woman in her 30s with HTLV-1-associated myelopathy (HAM/TSP). The CDR3 runs from the conserved cysteine through the conserved F or W. A D gene is named only where the DNA matches it firmly. Rows give clone size only sometimes, using once, few, many, or a class for an expanded clone.

len,d_gene,v_gene,j_gene,abundance,CDR3aa,CDR3nt
13,.,TRBV29-1,TRBJ1-2,many,CSVGHDNSFGYTF,TGCAGCGTTGGACACGACAACAGTTTTGGCTACACCTTC
14,.,TRBV18,TRBJ2-7,few,CASTPRGGSYEQYF,TGTGCCAGCACTCCCAGGGGAGGTTCCTACGAGCAGTACTTC
14,TRBD1,TRBV28,TRBJ1-2,many,CASSLWDRANGYTF,TGTGCCAGCAGTTTATGGGACAGGGCAAATGGCTACACCTTC
16,.,TRBV5-1,TRBJ1-1,many,CASSLAQGRKNTEAFF,TGCGCCAGCAGCTTGGCGCAGGGAAGGAAGAACACTGAAGCTTTCTTT
14,TRBD1,TRBV27,TRBJ1-5,many,CASRSGQGAQPQHF,TGTGCCAGCAGAAGCGGACAGGGGGCTCAGCCCCAGCATTTT
15,TRBD2,TRBV3-1,TRBJ2-2,many,CASSQLAGGTGELFF,TGTGCCAGCAGCCAACTAGCGGGGGGCACCGGGGAGCTGTTTTTT
14,.,TRBV20-1,TRBJ1-6,many,CSASQGIVGSPLHF,TGCAGTGCTAGCCAGGGGATAGTTGGTTCACCCCTCCACTTT
13,.,TRBV2,TRBJ2-2,.,CASSEPGIWELFF,TGTGCCAGCAGTGAACCAGGTATCTGGGAGCTGTTTTTT
13,.,TRBV5-1,TRBJ1-5,many,CASSLGGGEPQHF,TGCGCCAGCAGCTTGGGGGGGGGTGAGCCCCAGCATTTT
14,.,TRBV5-1,TRBJ1-1,many,CASSTGDLNTEAFF,TGCGCCAGCAGCACGGGGGATTTGAACACTGAAGCTTTCTTT
13,.,TRBV9,TRBJ1-2,many,CASRGAANYGYTF,TGTGCCAGCAGGGGGGCGGCTAACTATGGCTACACCTTC
14,.,TRBV7-2,TRBJ1-2,many,CASSLGVGANGYTF,TGTGCCAGCAGCTTAGGCGTGGGGGCGAATGGCTACACCTTC
16,TRBD1,TRBV19,TRBJ1-1,few,CASSPSTWTGGTEAFF,TGTGCCAGTAGTCCCTCAACTTGGACAGGAGGGACTGAAGCTTTCTTT
14,.,TRBV3-1,TRBJ1-1,many,CASSHPGHNTEAFF,TGTGCCAGCAGCCATCCGGGACACAACACTGAAGCTTTCTTT
16,.,TRBV3-1,TRBJ1-2,many,CASSQGAWEFRYGYTF,TGTGCCAGCAGCCAAGGGGCCTGGGAATTTAGGTATGGCTACACCTTC
20,TRBD2,TRBV20-1,TRBJ2-3,many,CSAPIRIRLAGGHSTDTQYF,TGCAGTGCTCCCATTCGAATCAGGCTAGCGGGGGGCCATAGCACAGATACGCAGTATTTT
15,.,TRBV6-6,TRBJ1-6,many,CASHKEGTYNSPLHF,TGTGCCAGCCACAAGGAAGGGACCTATAATTCACCCCTCCACTTT
15,TRBD1,TRBV20-1,TRBJ2-3,few,CSARDSAGGIDTQYF,TGCAGTGCTAGAGATTCGGCAGGGGGAATAGATACGCAGTATTTT
15,.,TRBV6-5,TRBJ1-1,many,CASSYSSDGGTEAFF,TGTGCCAGCAGTTACTCTTCCGATGGGGGCACTGAAGCTTTCTTT
15,TRBD1,TRBV20-1,TRBJ1-1,many,CSGLRQGALNTEAFF,TGCAGTGGGCTCCGGCAGGGGGCCCTGAACACTGAAGCTTTCTTT
14,.,TRBV6-1,TRBJ1-5,.,CASSEKGGNQPQHF,TGTGCCAGCAGTGAAAAGGGAGGCAATCAGCCCCAGCATTTT
14,.,TRBV2,TRBJ1-1,many,CASGQGRGDTEAFF,TGTGCCAGCGGCCAAGGGCGTGGGGACACTGAAGCTTTCTTT